This T cell receptor beta chain was observed in a study of CD8 T cells in ankylosing spondylitis. Findings and caveats of the study: Disease-linked clones bore a CD8+ phenotype and were relatively rare in peripheral blood.

This clonotype was seen a few times. Antigen: not known. TCRdb fed the 5' RACE reads into MiXCR, producing one record per CDR3 protein. The profile shows around 340,000 distinct CDR3 sequences, 20% to 25% of them singletons. The V end was cut by 6 bases, the J end by 1 base, with 18 bases between. This CDR3 region has 17 residues. What was sequenced was blood, either unsorted or a sorted T cell fraction (not recorded which). The receptor was isolated from a male donor with ankylosing spondylitis or in good health (not recorded which). The chain recombines TRBV12-3 or TRBV12-4 with TRBJ2-2; D may be TRBD2 (5 bases). In nucleotides, the CDR3 is TGTGCCAGCAGCCAGGACTCGGTGGCACTGAACACCGGGGAGCTGTTTTTT. Its protein product is CASSQDSVALNTGELFF.